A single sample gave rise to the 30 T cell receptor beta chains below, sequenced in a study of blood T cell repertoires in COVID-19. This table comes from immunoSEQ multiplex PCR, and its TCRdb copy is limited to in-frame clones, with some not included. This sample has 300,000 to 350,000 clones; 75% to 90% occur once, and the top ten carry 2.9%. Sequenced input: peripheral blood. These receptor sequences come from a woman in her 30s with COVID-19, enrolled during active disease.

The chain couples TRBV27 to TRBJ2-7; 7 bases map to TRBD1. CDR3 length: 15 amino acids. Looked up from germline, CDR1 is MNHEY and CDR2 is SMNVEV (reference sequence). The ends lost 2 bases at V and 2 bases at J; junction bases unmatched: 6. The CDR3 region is CASSLHHRGPYEQYF. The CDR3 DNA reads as TGTGCCAGCAGTTTACACCACAGGGGACCCTACGAGCAGTACTTC.

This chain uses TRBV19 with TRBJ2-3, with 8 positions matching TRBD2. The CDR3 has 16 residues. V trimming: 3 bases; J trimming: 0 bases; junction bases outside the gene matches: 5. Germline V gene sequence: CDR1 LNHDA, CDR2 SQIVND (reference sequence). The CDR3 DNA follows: TGTGCCAGTAGTATCGCGTCTAGCGGGAGCACAGATACGCAGTATTTT. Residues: CASSIASSGSTDTQYF.

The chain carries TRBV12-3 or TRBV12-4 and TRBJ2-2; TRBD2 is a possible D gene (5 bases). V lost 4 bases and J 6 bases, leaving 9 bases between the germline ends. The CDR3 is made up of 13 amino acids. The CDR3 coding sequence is TGTGCCAGCAGTTCTACTAGTCCCGGGGAGCTGTTTTTT. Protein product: CASSSTSPGELFF.

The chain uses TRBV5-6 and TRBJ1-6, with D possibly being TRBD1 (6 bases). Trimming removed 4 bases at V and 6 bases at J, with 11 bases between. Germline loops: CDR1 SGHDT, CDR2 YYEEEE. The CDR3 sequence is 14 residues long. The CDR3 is CASSPGQTNSPLHF. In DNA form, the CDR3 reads TGTGCCAGCAGCCCCGGACAGACTAATTCACCCCTCCACTTT.

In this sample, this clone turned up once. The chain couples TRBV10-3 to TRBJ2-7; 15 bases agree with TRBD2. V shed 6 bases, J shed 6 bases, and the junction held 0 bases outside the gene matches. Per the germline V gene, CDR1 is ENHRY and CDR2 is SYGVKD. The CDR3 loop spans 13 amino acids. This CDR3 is CAIRGLAGGEQYF. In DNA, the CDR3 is TGTGCCATCAGGGGACTAGCGGGAGGCGAGCAGTACTTC.

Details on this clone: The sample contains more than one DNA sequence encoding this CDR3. As DNA, the CDR3 is TGTGCCAGCAGGGACAGTTTCTACGAGCAGTACTTC. Its translation: CASRDSFYEQYF. The chain employs TRBV2 and TRBJ2-7, with D tentatively TRBD1 (6 bases). Deletions cut 6 bases from V and 3 bases from J, with 9 bases between. The germline CDR1 and CDR2 sequences are SNHLY and FYNNEI. The CDR3 totals 12 residues.

CDR3 amino acids: CASSLGQGATEAFF. CDR3 bases: TGTGCCAGCAGCCTCGGACAGGGGGCCACTGAAGCTTTCTTT. The chain is built from TRBV3-1 (or the pseudogene TRBV3-2) and TRBJ1-1; 11 bases fit TRBD1. Germline V lookup: CDR1 LGHDT, CDR2 YNNKEL (reference sequence). V lost 4 bases to trimming and J lost 4 bases; unmatched junction nucleotides: 2. CDR3 size: 14 residues.

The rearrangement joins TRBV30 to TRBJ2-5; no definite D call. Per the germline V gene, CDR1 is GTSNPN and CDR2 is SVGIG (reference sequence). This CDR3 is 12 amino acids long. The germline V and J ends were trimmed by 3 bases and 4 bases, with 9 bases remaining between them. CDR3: CAWSPRGETQYF. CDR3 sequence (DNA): TGTGCCTGGAGCCCTAGAGGAGAGACCCAGTACTTC.

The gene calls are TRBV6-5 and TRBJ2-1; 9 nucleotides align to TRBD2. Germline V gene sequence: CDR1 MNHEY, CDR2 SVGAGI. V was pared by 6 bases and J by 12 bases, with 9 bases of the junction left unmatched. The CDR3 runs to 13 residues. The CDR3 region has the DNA TGTGCCAGCAGCATAGCGGGAGCTACAGGGCAGTTCTTC. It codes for CASSIAGATGQFF.

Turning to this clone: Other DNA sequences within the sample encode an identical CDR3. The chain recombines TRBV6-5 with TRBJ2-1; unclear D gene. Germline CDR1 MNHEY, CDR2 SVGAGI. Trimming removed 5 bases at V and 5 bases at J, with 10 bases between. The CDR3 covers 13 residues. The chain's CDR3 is CASSRDSNNEQFF. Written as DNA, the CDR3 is TGTGCCAGCAGTCGTGACTCGAACAATGAGCAGTTCTTC.

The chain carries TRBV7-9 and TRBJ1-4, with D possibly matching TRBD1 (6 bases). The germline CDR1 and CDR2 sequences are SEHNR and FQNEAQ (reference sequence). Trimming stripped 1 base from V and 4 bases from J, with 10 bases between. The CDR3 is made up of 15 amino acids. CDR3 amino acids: CASSLDGQINEKLFF. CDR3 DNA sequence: TGTGCCAGCAGCTTAGATGGACAGATTAATGAAAAACTGTTTTTT. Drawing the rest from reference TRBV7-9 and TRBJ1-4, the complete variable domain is DTGVSQNPRHKITKRGQNVTFRCDPISEHNRLYWYRQTLGQGPEFLTYFQNEAQLEKSRLLSDRFSAERPKGSFSTLEIQRTEQGDSAMYLCASSLDGQINEKLFFGSGTQLSVL.

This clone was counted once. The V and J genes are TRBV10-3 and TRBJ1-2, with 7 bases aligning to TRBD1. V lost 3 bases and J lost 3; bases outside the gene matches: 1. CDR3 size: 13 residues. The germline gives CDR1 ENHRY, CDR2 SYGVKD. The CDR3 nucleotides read TGTGCCATCAGTGATGACAGGGACTATGGCTACACCTTC. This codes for CAISDDRDYGYTF.

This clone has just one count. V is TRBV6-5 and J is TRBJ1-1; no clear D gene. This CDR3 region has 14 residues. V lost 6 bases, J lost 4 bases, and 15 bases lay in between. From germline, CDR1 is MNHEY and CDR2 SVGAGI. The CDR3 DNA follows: TGTGCCAGCAGCGAGGAGCGATGGTCCACTGAAGCTTTCTTT. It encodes CASSEERWSTEAFF.

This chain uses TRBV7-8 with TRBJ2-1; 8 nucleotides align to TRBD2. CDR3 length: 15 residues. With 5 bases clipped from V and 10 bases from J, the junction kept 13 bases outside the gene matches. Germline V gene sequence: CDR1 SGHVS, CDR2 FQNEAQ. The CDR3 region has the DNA TGTGCCAGCAGCACCCGGGGACTAGGGGCCCGCGAGCAGTTCTTC. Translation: CASSTRGLGAREQFF.

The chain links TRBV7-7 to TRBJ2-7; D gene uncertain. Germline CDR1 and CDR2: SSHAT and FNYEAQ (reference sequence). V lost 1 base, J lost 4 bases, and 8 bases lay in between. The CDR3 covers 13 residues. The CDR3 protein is CASSLGDGYEQYF. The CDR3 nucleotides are TGTGCCAGCAGCTTAGGAGACGGGTACGAGCAGTACTTC.

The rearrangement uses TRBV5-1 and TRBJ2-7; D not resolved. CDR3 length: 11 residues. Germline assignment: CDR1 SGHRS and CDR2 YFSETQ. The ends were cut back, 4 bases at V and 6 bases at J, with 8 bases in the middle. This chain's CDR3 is CASSPGGEQYF. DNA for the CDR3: TGCGCCAGCAGCCCGGGTGGCGAGCAGTACTTC.

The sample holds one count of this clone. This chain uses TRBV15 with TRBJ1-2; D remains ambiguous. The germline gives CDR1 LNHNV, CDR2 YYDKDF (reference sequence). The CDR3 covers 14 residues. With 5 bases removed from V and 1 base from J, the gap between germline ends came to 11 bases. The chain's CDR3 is CATSLQLNNYGYTF. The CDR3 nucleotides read TGTGCCACCAGCTTACAGCTAAATAACTATGGCTACACCTTC.

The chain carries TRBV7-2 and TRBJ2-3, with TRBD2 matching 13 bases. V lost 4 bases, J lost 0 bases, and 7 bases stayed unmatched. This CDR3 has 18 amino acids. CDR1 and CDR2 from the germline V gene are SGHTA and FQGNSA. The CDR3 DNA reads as TGTGCCAGCAGCTCTTATTCGGGACTAGCGGGAAGCACAGATACGCAGTATTTT. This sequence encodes CASSSYSGLAGSTDTQYF.

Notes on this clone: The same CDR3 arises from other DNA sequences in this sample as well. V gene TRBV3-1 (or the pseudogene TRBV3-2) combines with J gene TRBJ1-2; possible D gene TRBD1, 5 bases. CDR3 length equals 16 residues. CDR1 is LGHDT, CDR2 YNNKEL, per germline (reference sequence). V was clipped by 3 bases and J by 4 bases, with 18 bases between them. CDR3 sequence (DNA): TGTGCCAGCAGCCAGGAATTACGTAGGACAAGCTATGGCTACACCTTC. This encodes CASSQELRRTSYGYTF.

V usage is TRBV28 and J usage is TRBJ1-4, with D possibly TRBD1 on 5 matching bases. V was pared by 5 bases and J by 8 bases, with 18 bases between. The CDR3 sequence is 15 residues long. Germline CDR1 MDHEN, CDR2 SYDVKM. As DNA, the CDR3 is TGTGCCAGCAGTCCTGCGACACAGGATCTAGAAAAACTGTTTTTT. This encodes CASSPATQDLEKLFF.

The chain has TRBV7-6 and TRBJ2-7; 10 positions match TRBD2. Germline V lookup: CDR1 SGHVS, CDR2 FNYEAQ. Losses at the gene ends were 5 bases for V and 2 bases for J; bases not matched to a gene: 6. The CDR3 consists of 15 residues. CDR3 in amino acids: CASSKLAGVTYEQYF. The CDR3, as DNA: TGTGCCAGCAGCAAGCTAGCGGGAGTAACCTACGAGCAGTACTTC.

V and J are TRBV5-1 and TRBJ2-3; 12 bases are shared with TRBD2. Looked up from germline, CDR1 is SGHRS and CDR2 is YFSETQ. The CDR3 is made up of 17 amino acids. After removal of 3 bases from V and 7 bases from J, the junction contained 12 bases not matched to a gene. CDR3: CASSSSSGRARGYTQYF. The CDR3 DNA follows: TGCGCCAGCAGCTCCTCTAGCGGGAGGGCCAGGGGTTATACGCAGTATTTT.

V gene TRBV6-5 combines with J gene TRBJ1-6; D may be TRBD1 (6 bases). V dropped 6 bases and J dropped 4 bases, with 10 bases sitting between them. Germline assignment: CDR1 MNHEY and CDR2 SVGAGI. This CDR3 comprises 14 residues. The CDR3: CASRWTAYNSPLHF. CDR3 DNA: TGTGCCAGCAGGTGGACAGCTTATAATTCACCCCTCCACTTT.

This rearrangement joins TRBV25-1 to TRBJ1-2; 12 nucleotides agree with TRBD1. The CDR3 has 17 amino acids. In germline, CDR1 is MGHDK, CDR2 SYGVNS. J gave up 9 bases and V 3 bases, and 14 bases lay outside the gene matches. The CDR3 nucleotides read TGTGCCAGCAGTGACGAGGGGGGACAGGGGGCGATAATAAGCTACACCTTC. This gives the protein CASSDEGGQGAIISYTF.

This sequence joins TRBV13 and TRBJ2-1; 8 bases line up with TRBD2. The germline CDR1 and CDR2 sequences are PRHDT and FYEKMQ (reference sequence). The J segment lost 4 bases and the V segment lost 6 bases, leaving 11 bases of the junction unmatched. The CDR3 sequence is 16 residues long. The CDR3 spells CASSLSALAGYNEQFF. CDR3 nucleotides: TGTGCCAGCAGTCTTAGCGCCCTAGCGGGTTACAATGAGCAGTTCTTC.

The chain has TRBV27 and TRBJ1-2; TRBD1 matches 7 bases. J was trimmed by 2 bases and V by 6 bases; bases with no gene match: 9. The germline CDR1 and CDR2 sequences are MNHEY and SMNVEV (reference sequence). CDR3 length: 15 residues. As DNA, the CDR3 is TGTGCCAGCAGAACCGGGACAGAGAAGAACTATGGCTACACCTTC. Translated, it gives CASRTGTEKNYGYTF.

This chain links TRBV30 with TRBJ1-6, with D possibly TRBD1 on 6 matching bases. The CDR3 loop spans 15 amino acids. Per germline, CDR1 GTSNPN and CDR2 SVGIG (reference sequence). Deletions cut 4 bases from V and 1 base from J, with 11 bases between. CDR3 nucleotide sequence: TGTGCCTGGACAAAAACAGGGTCCTATAATTCACCCCTCCACTTT. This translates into CAWTKTGSYNSPLHF. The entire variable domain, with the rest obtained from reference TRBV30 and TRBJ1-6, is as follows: SQTIHQWPATLVQPVGSPLSLECTVEGTSNPNLYWYRQAAGRGLQLLFYSVGIGQISSEVPQNLSASRPQDRQFILSSKKLLLSDSGFYLCAWTKTGSYNSPLHFGNGTRLTVT.

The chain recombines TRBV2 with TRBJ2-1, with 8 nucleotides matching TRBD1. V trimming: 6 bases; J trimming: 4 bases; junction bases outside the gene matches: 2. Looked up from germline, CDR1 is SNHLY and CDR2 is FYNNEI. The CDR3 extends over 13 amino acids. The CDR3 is CASRGQEYNEQFF. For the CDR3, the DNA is TGTGCCAGCAGGGGACAGGAGTACAATGAGCAGTTCTTC.

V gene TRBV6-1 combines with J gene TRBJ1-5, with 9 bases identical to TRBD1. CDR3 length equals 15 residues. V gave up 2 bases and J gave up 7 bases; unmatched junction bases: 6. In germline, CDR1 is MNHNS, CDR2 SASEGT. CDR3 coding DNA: TGTGCCAGCAGTGAAACCGACAGGGGGAGACAGCCCCAGCATTTT. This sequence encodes CASSETDRGRQPQHF.

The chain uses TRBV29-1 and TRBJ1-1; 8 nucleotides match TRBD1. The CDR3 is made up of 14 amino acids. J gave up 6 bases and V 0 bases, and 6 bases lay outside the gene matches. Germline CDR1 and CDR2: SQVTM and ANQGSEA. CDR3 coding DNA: TGCAGCGTTGAAGACAGGACAGGGCTGCCTGAAGCTTTCTTT. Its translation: CSVEDRTGLPEAFF.